A selection of T cell receptor beta chains follows, all from one sample in a study of cytomegalovirus exposure and HLA in healthy donors. Method: immunoSEQ multiplex PCR; TCRdb's copy keeps in-frame clones and lacks some. The profile shows about 140,000 clones, approximately 72% of them singletons. The sample taken for sequencing was PBMCs. These receptors originate from a woman aged 60-75 years in good health and CMV-seronegative. The CDR3 runs from the conserved cysteine through the conserved F or W. A D gene is named only where the DNA matches it firmly.

TRBV6-1	TRBJ2-1	TRBD1	CASSDFGTGAYNEQFF
TRBV28	TRBJ1-2	NA	CASSPVQGFYGYTF
TRBV15	TRBJ2-1	NA	CATSRDSRFSYNEQFF
TRBV6-6	TRBJ2-5	TRBD2	CASSYGAGGVQETQYF
TRBV4-2	TRBJ1-2	NA	CASSQDTGGADYGYTF
TRBV19	TRBJ1-1	NA	CASTPPGRGNAEAFF
TRBV19	TRBJ1-5	TRBD1	CASVGTGSYQPQHF
TRBV5-4	TRBJ2-2	TRBD1	CASSLRPGRGSNTGELFF
TRBV6-5	TRBJ2-1	TRBD2	CASSYSSLAGVNEQFF
TRBV6-5	TRBJ2-3	NA	CASSTNRGSTDTQYF
TRBV7-2	TRBJ2-2	NA	CASSLRRVNTGELFF
TRBV7-8	TRBJ2-1	TRBD2	CASSPGLVSGDEQFF
TRBV9	TRBJ2-1	TRBD2	CASSELAELPNEQFF
TRBV19	TRBJ2-2	TRBD2	CASRTSGTWSNTGELFF
TRBV10-3	TRBJ1-6	NA	CAISENRDSPLHF
TRBV11-2	TRBJ2-7	NA	CASSLDWRAREQYF
TRBV6-6	TRBJ1-2	TRBD1	CASSTQGADYGYTF
TRBV6-5	TRBJ1-2	NA	CASSYSQGLTNYGYTF
TRBV5-1	TRBJ1-4	TRBD1	CASSPGTEGEKLFF
TRBV10-3	TRBJ2-5	NA	CAIRRGPQETQYF
TRBV12-5	TRBJ2-3	NA	CASGPLGGLTDTQYF
TRBV12-5	TRBJ1-1	TRBD1	CASGRTGVTEAFF
TRBV6-1	TRBJ2-3	TRBD2	CASNRGGSTDTQYF
TRBV2	TRBJ1-2	NA	CASSGRGLGGYTF
TRBV21-1	TRBJ2-7	NA	CASSKASVEHEQYF
TRBV11-2	TRBJ2-5	NA	CASSLEAGLTYETQYF